Detailed here is one T cell receptor (beta chain). This sample was taken from a study of blood T cell repertoires in COVID-19. Study information: The cDNA or gDNA used as material had been derived from T cells, B-cell-depleted T cells, or PBMCs.

The method was immunoSEQ multiplex PCR; TCRdb's version includes in-frame clones alone and lacks a portion of them. In the table there are under 85,000 clones, approximately 85% of which are singletons. CDR1 is LGHNA and CDR2 is YNFKEQ in the germline V gene. The CDR3 spans 16 residues. Trimming cost V 2 bases and J 1 base, with 11 bases left between them. Sequencing input: peripheral blood. V and J are TRBV4-2 and TRBJ2-2, with D possibly being TRBD1 (6 bases). This receptor was obtained from a man older than 75 with acute or convalescent COVID-19. CDR3 bases: TGTGCCAGCAGCCAATGGGGGACACTGAACACCGGGGAGCTGTTTTTT. This gives the protein CASSQWGTLNTGELFF.